Sequencing of this T cell receptor beta chain was carried out in a study of vaccination and CD4 T cells after COVID-19. Across the study: Of the convalescent patients, who were SARS-CoV-2 positive by nasal swab PCR, 9 or 10 had mild and one severe disease. At a median about 72 days (range 14 to 241) after dose two, post-vaccine samples were obtained.

Sequenced with the Oncomine TCR Beta short-read assay was DNA taken from cultured CD4+ T cells. MiXCR, applied by TCRdb to the PCR reads, yields one record per CDR3 protein. Of about 10,000 distinct CDR3 sequences listed, roughly 63% are singletons. Specified treatment: roughly ten-day PBMC culture with coronavirus spike peptide pools or control peptides (ViraFEST assay). ViraFEST enlarged antigen-specific T cell populations with peptide pools and afterwards sequenced TCRs. CDR3 length: 16 residues. Germline assignment: CDR1 SGHKS and CDR2 YYEKEE (reference sequence). With 2 bases removed from V and 5 bases from J, the gap between germline ends came to 19 bases. As concerns this clonotype: Its specificity is unknown.

Sequences were obtained from CD4+ T cells from blood, cultured in vitro. This receptor was obtained from a human donor who had recovered from COVID-19. The rearrangement uses TRBV5-5 and TRBJ2-5; D may match TRBD1 or TRBD2 (5 bases each). DNA for the CDR3: TGTGCCAGCAGCTTTGGGGCAGGGTCGGGGCAGGAGACCCAGTACTTC. Its translation is CASSFGAGSGQETQYF.